The 27 T cell receptor beta chains below were found in one sample sequenced in a study of blood T cell repertoires in COVID-19. Profiled with immunoSEQ multiplex PCR; TCRdb holds only in-frame clones, not every one. The table shows 150,000 to 200,000 clones, with about 88% occurring only once. The sequenced sample consisted of PBMCs or T cells enriched from blood (not recorded which). The receptors stem from a woman in her forties in a cohort exposed to, infected with or recovered from COVID-19 (not recorded which).

J is TRBJ1-4 and V is TRBV28; the match to TRBD1 covers 7 bases. The CDR3 consists of 16 residues. J lost 3 bases, V lost 3 bases, and 7 bases had no gene match. Germline V gene data show CDR1 as MDHEN and CDR2 as SYDVKM. The CDR3: CASSFPGQKANEKLFF. The CDR3 nucleotides read TGTGCCAGCAGTTTCCCGGGACAGAAAGCTAATGAAAAACTGTTTTTT.

The chain uses TRBV13 and TRBJ1-6; TRBD1 is a possible D gene (5 bases). Between the trimmed V and J ends, which lost 2 bases and 10 bases, there was a span of 6 bases. There are 12 residues in the CDR3. CDR1 and CDR2 from the germline V gene are PRHDT and FYEKMQ (reference sequence). The CDR3 region is CASSLQGSPLHF. The DNA for the CDR3 is TGTGCCAGCAGCTTACAGGGCTCACCCCTCCACTTT.

This clone showed up just a few times. The chain is built from TRBV6-5 and TRBJ1-1; TRBD1 aligns across 7 bases. After removal of 2 bases from V and 1 base from J, the junction contained 1 base not matched to a gene. The CDR3 sequence is 14 residues long. CDR1 and CDR2 from the germline V gene are MNHEY and SVGAGI. This CDR3 reads CASSYGTANTEAFF. In DNA form, the CDR3 reads TGTGCCAGCAGTTACGGGACAGCGAACACTGAAGCTTTCTTT.

The chain links TRBV6-5 to TRBJ2-7, with 8 nucleotides matching TRBD1. In germline, CDR1 is MNHEY, CDR2 SVGAGI. Losses at the gene ends were 6 bases for V and 0 bases for J; bases not matched to a gene: 7. This CDR3 spans 15 amino acids. In DNA, the CDR3 is TGTGCCAGCAGCTCCCCGGGACAGGCCTCCTACGAGCAGTACTTC. Translating it yields CASSSPGQASYEQYF.

The chain combines TRBV13 with TRBJ2-3; a weak D match, TRBD2 (6 bases). The CDR3 has 17 amino acids. Per germline, CDR1 PRHDT and CDR2 FYEKMQ (reference sequence). The ends were cut back, 5 bases at V and 5 bases at J, with 23 bases in the middle. CDR3 sequence reads: CASSPSYRASVKDTQYF. In DNA, the CDR3 is TGTGCCAGCAGCCCCTCTTATCGGGCTAGCGTCAAAGATACGCAGTATTTT.

The chain couples TRBV12-3 or TRBV12-4 to TRBJ2-7; 8 nucleotides agree with TRBD1. The CDR3 totals 13 residues. V lost 3 bases, J lost 2 bases, and 0 bases stayed unmatched. CDR3 sequence reads: CASSLTGAYEQYF. The CDR3 coding sequence is TGTGCCAGCAGTTTGACAGGGGCCTACGAGCAGTACTTC.

This clone was found a few times. J is TRBJ2-1 and V is TRBV10-3; maybe TRBD2 (6 bases). Germline CDR1 and CDR2: ENHRY and SYGVKD. The CDR3 sequence is 12 residues long. V lost 2 bases to trimming and J lost 10 bases, with 9 bases between them. The CDR3, as DNA: TGTGCCATCAGTGAGGTAGCGGCAGAGCAGTTCTTC. This encodes CAISEVAAEQFF.

The V gene is TRBV29-1, the J gene TRBJ2-3, with TRBD2 identical over 12 bases. In germline, CDR1 is SQVTM, CDR2 ANQGSEA. The J segment lost 4 bases and the V segment lost 4 bases, leaving 15 bases of the junction unmatched. The CDR3 runs 18 residues. For the CDR3, the DNA is TGCAGCGTTGGAGGACTAGCGGGACCGCGTTCTTCCCCAGATACGCAGTATTTT. This sequence encodes CSVGGLAGPRSSPDTQYF.

This sequence joins TRBV5-1 and TRBJ2-7, with D perhaps matching TRBD1 (5 bases). Germline-derived CDR1 and CDR2 are SGHRS and YFSETQ. The CDR3 contains 13 residues. V lost 2 bases to trimming and J lost 2 bases, with 8 bases between them. The CDR3 loop is CASSFDSPYEQYF. The CDR3 DNA is TGCGCCAGCAGCTTTGACAGCCCCTACGAGCAGTACTTC.

The V and J genes are TRBV3-1 (or the pseudogene TRBV3-2) and TRBJ2-7; TRBD2 matches 10 bases. The V gene end was trimmed by 4 bases and the J gene end by 0 bases; junction bases not matched to a gene: 9. This CDR3 is built from 17 residues. Germline V lookup: CDR1 LGHDT, CDR2 YNNKEL (reference sequence). This CDR3 reads CASSPIWTSGHSYEQYF. CDR3 nucleotide sequence: TGTGCCAGCAGCCCCATTTGGACTAGCGGTCACTCCTACGAGCAGTACTTC.

The chain recombines TRBV19 with TRBJ2-7; no reliable D call. The CDR3 totals 14 residues. From germline, CDR1 is LNHDA and CDR2 SQIVND (reference sequence). V was clipped by 4 bases and J by 9 bases, with 19 bases between them. CDR3 residues: CASSTRSNVNGQYF. Here the CDR3 DNA reads TGTGCCAGTAGTACGAGGTCCAACGTCAACGGGCAGTACTTC.

The V call is TRBV3-1 (or the pseudogene TRBV3-2), the J call TRBJ2-6; TRBD2 might be the D (6 bases). Trimming removed 0 bases at V and 0 bases at J, with 12 bases between. The CDR3 spans 18 residues. The V gene's germline CDR1 is LGHDT and CDR2 YNNKEL (reference sequence). The CDR3: CASSQDPWRDSGANVLTF. CDR3 bases: TGTGCCAGCAGCCAAGATCCGTGGCGGGACTCTGGGGCCAACGTCCTGACTTTC.

J is TRBJ2-1 and V is TRBV7-9; 9 bases match TRBD2. This CDR3 spans 18 amino acids. From germline, CDR1 is SEHNR and CDR2 FQNEAQ (reference sequence). J gave up 5 bases and V 5 bases, and 16 bases lay outside the gene matches. DNA for the CDR3: TGTGCCAGCAGCATCTCCCTGGCTAGCGGGAAAAGGGACAATGAGCAGTTCTTC. This gives the protein CASSISLASGKRDNEQFF.

The genes are TRBV18 and TRBJ2-1, with 9 positions matching TRBD1. The CDR3 extends over 15 amino acids. Trimming took 3 bases from V and 2 from J; bases not matched to a gene: 2. CDR1 KGHSH and CDR2 LQKENI come from the germline V gene. CDR3 DNA: TGTGCCAGCTCACCGCGGGACAGGGCCTACAATGAGCAGTTCTTC. This sequence encodes CASSPRDRAYNEQFF.

The genes are TRBV6-5 and TRBJ1-1; D remains ambiguous. V was shortened by 5 bases and J by 7 bases, with 8 bases between the two germline ends. The CDR3 runs to 11 residues. The V gene's germline CDR1 is MNHEY and CDR2 SVGAGI. CDR3 sequence: CASSTSVEAFF. DNA for the CDR3: TGTGCCAGCAGTACATCAGTTGAAGCTTTCTTT.

The CDR3 DNA sequence: TGTGCCAGCAGCTGGGGGACAGGGGGCAACGAGCAGTACTTC. Protein product: CASSWGTGGNEQYF. The chain is built from TRBV7-9 and TRBJ2-7; 12 nucleotides agree with TRBD1. Germline CDR1 and CDR2: SEHNR and FQNEAQ (reference sequence). The CDR3 extends over 14 amino acids. V was pared by 4 bases and J by 5 bases, with 3 bases of the junction left unmatched.

The chain couples TRBV5-1 to TRBJ2-3, with a possible D match to TRBD2 (6 bases). The germline V gene encodes CDR1 SGHRS and CDR2 YFSETQ. Trimming cost V 5 bases and J 2 bases, with 12 bases left between them. The CDR3 runs 14 residues. DNA for the CDR3: TGCGCCAGCAGGTCGGGACTTCCCACAGATACGCAGTATTTT. It yields the protein CASRSGLPTDTQYF.

This chain connects TRBV6-9 to TRBJ2-7, with 14 nucleotides matching TRBD2. This CDR3 region has 18 residues. After removal of 4 bases from V and 6 bases from J, the junction contained 14 bases not matched to a gene. Germline-derived CDR1 and CDR2 are MNHGY and SVAAGI. The CDR3 loop reads CASSLGLAGERNPGEQYF. DNA for the CDR3: TGTGCCAGCAGTTTGGGACTAGCGGGAGAAAGAAACCCCGGCGAGCAGTACTTC.

A few counts support this clone. The chain has TRBV7-9 and TRBJ1-2, with 9 bases identical to TRBD1. The CDR3 spans 14 residues. Germline CDR1 is SEHNR and CDR2 is FQNEAQ (reference sequence). The junction had 6 bases not matched to a gene; V was cut back by 3 bases and J by 7 bases. CDR3 sequence: CASSLGDRASGYTF. DNA for the CDR3: TGTGCCAGCAGCTTGGGGGACAGGGCCTCTGGCTACACCTTC.

This chain links TRBV28 with TRBJ1-1; tentative D call: TRBD1 (6 bases). V was clipped by 6 bases and J by 0 bases, with 8 bases between them. CDR1 is MDHEN, CDR2 SYDVKM, per germline. This CDR3 has 13 residues. CDR3 region: CASSRTVNTEAFF. DNA for the CDR3: TGTGCCAGCAGCCGGACAGTGAACACTGAAGCTTTCTTT.

The V call is TRBV19, the J call TRBJ1-2; 12 nucleotides align to TRBD1. CDR3 length equals 18 residues. CDR1 and CDR2 (germline): LNHDA, SQIVND (reference sequence). After removal of 7 bases from V and 7 bases from J, the junction contained 19 bases not matched to a gene. The CDR3, as DNA: TGTGCCAGTAAGGCCCTGGGGACAGGGGGCTTTCGGTCCACTGGCTACACCTTC. The encoded protein is CASKALGTGGFRSTGYTF. Drawing the rest from reference TRBV19 and TRBJ1-2, the complete variable domain is DGGITQSPKYLFRKEGQNVTLSCEQNLNHDAMYWYRQDPGQGLRLIYYSQIVNDFQKGDIAEGYSVSREKKESFPLTVTSAQKNPTAFYLCASKALGTGGFRSTGYTFGSGTRLTVV.

The chain employs TRBV14 and TRBJ2-2; 9 bases map to TRBD2. The CDR3 consists of 15 residues. The trim removed 3 bases at V and 6 bases at J, leaving 5 bases unmatched. Per germline, CDR1 SGHDN and CDR2 FVKESK. CDR3 region: CASSQVAGVPGELFF. CDR3 DNA: TGTGCCAGCAGCCAGGTAGCGGGAGTCCCCGGGGAGCTGTTTTTT.

The chain has TRBV5-8 and TRBJ1-4; 9 bases line up with TRBD1. The germline gives CDR1 SGHTS, CDR2 YDEGEE. CDR3 length: 15 amino acids. The V gene end was trimmed by 4 bases and the J gene end by 6 bases; junction bases not matched to a gene: 7. CDR3 amino acids: CASSPDRGGDEKLFF. Written as DNA, the CDR3 is TGTGCCAGCAGCCCGGACAGGGGCGGGGATGAAAAACTGTTTTTT.

V is TRBV25-1 and J is TRBJ1-1, with no clear D. Deletions cut 11 bases from V and 4 bases from J, with 20 bases between. This CDR3 has 14 amino acids. Germline CDR1 reads MGHDK; CDR2 reads SYGVNS. The CDR3 coding sequence is TGTGCCTCATCGGAGAACTTTCCACCCACTGAAGCTTTCTTT. This gives the protein CASSENFPPTEAFF. Full variable domain (missing parts from reference TRBV25-1 and TRBJ1-1): EADIYQTPRYLVIGTGKKITLECSQTMGHDKMYWYQQDPGMELHLIHYSYGVNSTEKGDLSSESTVSRIRTEHFPLTLESARPSHTSQYLCASSENFPPTEAFFGQGTRLTVV.

The chain uses TRBV19 and TRBJ2-7; a weak D match, TRBD1 (6 bases). This CDR3 is 15 amino acids long. Germline V gene data show CDR1 as LNHDA and CDR2 as SQIVND (reference sequence). The V and J ends lost 5 bases and 2 bases respectively, with 16 bases between them. In DNA, the CDR3 is TGTGCCAGTAGTCCACAGGGCGACCCTACCTACGAGCAGTACTTC. Residues: CASSPQGDPTYEQYF.

The chain carries TRBV27 and TRBJ2-3; no firm D call. Between the trimmed V and J ends, which lost 1 base and 6 bases, there was a span of 11 bases. Germline values: CDR1 MNHEY, CDR2 SMNVEV (reference sequence). The CDR3 is made up of 14 amino acids. The CDR3 reads CASSLYTRVDTQYF. CDR3 DNA: TGTGCCAGCAGTTTATATACCCGGGTGGATACGCAGTATTTT.

V gene TRBV4-1 combines with J gene TRBJ2-7; 8 bases align to TRBD1. In germline, CDR1 is MGHRA, CDR2 YSYEKL. The CDR3 covers 16 residues. The junction had 8 bases not matched to a gene; V was cut back by 2 bases and J by 2 bases. CDR3 loop: CASSQQPLTGAYEQYF. In nucleotides, the CDR3 is TGCGCCAGCAGCCAACAACCCTTGACAGGGGCCTACGAGCAGTACTTC.